This T cell receptor (beta chain) came from a study of blood T cell repertoires in COVID-19. Study-level information: Acute-phase and convalescent COVID-19 samples originated in the United States, Italy and Spain. The cDNA or gDNA used as material had been derived from T cells, B-cell-depleted T cells, or PBMCs.

Enrolment of Seattle patients took place during active infection, and they were followed longitudinally. Germline CDR1 is SNHLY and CDR2 is FYNNEI. CDR3 length: 15 amino acids. The V end lost 2 bases, the J end lost 1 base, and 6 bases lay between the germline ends. Per the authors' pipeline: Estimation of nucleated cell counts was performed using reference gene primer amplification. Produced via immunoSEQ multiplex PCR; TCRdb's table is partial and in-frame only. V and J calls and clone size are copied from that table; D and trimming were computed from the DNA. The sample comprises under 300,000 clones, 80% to 90% of which are singletons, and less than 15% rests with the top ten.

The sequenced sample was peripheral blood. The chain links TRBV2 to TRBJ1-6; no definite D call. The source of this sequence is a woman in her thirties with COVID-19, enrolled during active disease. The CDR3 DNA sequence: TGTGCCAGCAGTGAAATGAGGTCCTATAATTCACCCCTCCACTTT. This gives the protein CASSEMRSYNSPLHF.